This T cell receptor beta chain comes out of a study of cytomegalovirus exposure and HLA in healthy donors. Researchers ran the PCR with 60 Vbeta and 13 Jbeta primers. The method was immunoSEQ multiplex PCR; TCRdb's version includes in-frame clones alone and lacks a portion of them. The data show roughly 200,000 clones, 65% to 90% seen once. Study observations and caveats: About 180 TCR beta chains were listed as cytomegalovirus-associated.

At the time of sampling, donors were nominally healthy, though unrecorded immune exposures were likely. The V gene's germline CDR1 is MNHNY and CDR2 SVGAGI (reference sequence). The CDR3 is made up of 13 amino acids. The V end lost 0 bases, the J end lost 7 bases, and 9 bases lay between the germline ends. About this clone: Its antigen is not known.

The chain couples TRBV6-6 to TRBJ1-2, with no clear D. Sequencing was carried out using PBMCs. The clonotype was recovered from a woman aged 50 to 65 in good health and CMV-seronegative. The CDR3 coding sequence is TGTGCCAGCAGTTACTCGGGCACTCTTGGCTACACCTTC. Translated: CASSYSGTLGYTF.